These 10 T cell receptor beta chains were all obtained from the same sample, sequenced in a study of response to subunit inactivated influenza vaccine. TCRdb passed the RT-PCR reads through MiXCR, listing each CDR3 protein once. The data show hundreds of thousands of distinct CDR3 sequences, 14% seen once. The specimen comprised PBMCs from blood, sampled 14 to 15 days before vaccination. These receptors were collected from a man aged 50-60 years who received an inactivated influenza vaccine.

The table lists this clonotype with a few counts. The junction does not match germline at one end; this may be a read error. The rearrangement links TRBV20-1 to TRBJ2-7, with TRBD1 as a possible D gene (6 bases). CDR3 length equals 8 residues. Germline V lookup: CDR1 DFQATT, CDR2 SNEGSKA (reference sequence). The CDR3 is CSAKSRGF. The CDR3 region has the DNA TGCAGTGCGAAGAGCAGGGGCTTC.

There are a few counts of this clonotype. This sequence joins TRBV20-1 and TRBJ2-1; TRBD2 aligns across 14 bases. The CDR3 has 16 amino acids. CDR1 is DFQATT, CDR2 SNEGSKA, per germline (reference sequence). The V and J ends lost 1 base and 9 bases, in that order; junction bases with no gene match: 8. DNA of the CDR3: TGCAGTGCTAGAGCCGGGACTAGCGGGAGATTTGGTGAGCAGTTCTTC. This codes for CSARAGTSGRFGEQFF.

This clonotype was counted only a few times. The CDR3 loop is CASGGLNTENIQYF. DNA for the CDR3: TGTGCCAGCGGGGGCTTAAACACGGAAAACATTCAGTACTTC. V and J are TRBV27 and TRBJ2-4; weak D call: TRBD1 (6 bases). V lost 8 bases and J 5 bases, leaving 16 bases between the germline ends. Germline V gene lookup returns CDR1 MNHEY and CDR2 SMNVEV (reference sequence). The CDR3 has 14 residues.

The CDR3 reads CASSSTNSGNTIYF. The CDR3 DNA reads TGTGCCAGCAGCTCTACCAATTCTGGAAACACCATATATTTT. V and J are TRBV12-3 or TRBV12-4 and TRBJ1-3; D gene ambiguous. V was shortened by 6 bases and J by 1 base, with 10 bases between the two germline ends. The CDR3 has 14 residues.

The J gene is TRBJ2-5, the V gene TRBV6-1, with 10 bases lining up with TRBD1. Germline loops: CDR1 MNHNS, CDR2 SASEGT. The CDR3 consists of 16 residues. V gave up 8 bases and J gave up 2 bases; unmatched junction bases: 11. CDR3 in amino acids: CASGTGEWVWQETQYF. CDR3 in DNA: TGTGCCAGCGGGACAGGGGAATGGGTCTGGCAAGAGACCCAGTACTTC.

V usage is TRBV11-2 and J usage is TRBJ2-2, with 12 positions matching TRBD2. The CDR3 length is 15 residues. Germline values: CDR1 SGHAT, CDR2 FQNNGV. Losses at the gene ends were 8 bases for V and 6 bases for J; bases not matched to a gene: 7. The CDR3: CASVRLAGEAGELFF. The CDR3 DNA reads TGTGCCAGCGTTCGACTAGCGGGGGAGGCCGGGGAGCTGTTTTTT.

This chain links TRBV4-1 with TRBJ2-1, with TRBD1 matching over 8 bases. V was clipped by 0 bases and J by 7 bases; unmatched bases: 11. CDR3 length: 17 amino acids. Germline V CDR1 and CDR2: MGHRA, YSYEKL. The DNA of the CDR3 is TGCGCCAGCAGCCAAGATATTAGGCGGACAGGGAATAATGAGCAGTTCTTC. Its protein is CASSQDIRRTGNNEQFF.

This clonotype was counted between two and nine times. The genes are TRBV12-3 or TRBV12-4 and TRBJ2-3; D perhaps matches TRBD1 (6 bases). Trimming removed 6 bases at V and 0 bases at J, with 13 bases between. The CDR3 contains 15 residues. CDR3 DNA: TGTGCCAGCAGACAAGACAGGCGAAGCACAGATACGCAGTATTTT. Translation gives CASRQDRRSTDTQYF.

This clonotype occurred a few times. V is TRBV29-1 and J is TRBJ2-2; a possible D gene is TRBD2 (6 bases). This CDR3 spans 15 amino acids. Germline CDR1 and CDR2: SQVTM and ANQGSEA. Trimming took off 6 bases at V and 1 base at J, with 15 bases between the two ends. As DNA, the CDR3 is TGCAGCGTGAGACTAGTCCAAAGGAACACCGGGGAGCTGTTTTTT. It is translated as CSVRLVQRNTGELFF.

The chain links TRBV7-2 to TRBJ1-2, with D perhaps matching TRBD1 (6 bases). Germline CDR1 reads SGHTA; CDR2 reads FQGNSA. V was cut by 10 bases and J by 0 bases, with 18 bases left in between. CDR3 length: 15 residues. The chain's CDR3 is CAISEGQPANYGYTF. CDR3 DNA: TGTGCCATCTCGGAAGGACAGCCAGCTAACTATGGCTACACCTTC.